These 2 T cell receptor beta chains originate from one sample sequenced in a study of cytomegalovirus exposure and HLA in healthy donors. 13 Jbeta primers and 60 Vbeta primers were used for the PCR. Assay: immunoSEQ multiplex PCR; the TCRdb copy retains only in-frame clones and omits some. The sample yields about 140,000 clones, around four fifths seen once. Sequences were obtained from PBMCs. These receptors were collected from a woman in her forties in good health and CMV-seronegative.

This chain connects TRBV7-3 to TRBJ2-1; 9 nucleotides align to TRBD2. Germline CDR1 and CDR2: SGHTA and FQGTGA. This CDR3 has 16 amino acids. V trimming: 4 bases; J trimming: 2 bases; junction bases outside the gene matches: 6. CDR3 region: CASSSRASGTYNEQFF. In DNA form, the CDR3 reads TGTGCCAGCAGCTCGAGGGCTAGCGGGACCTACAATGAGCAGTTCTTC.

The CDR3 DNA sequence: TGTGCCAGCAGCGTAAGCCCTTTGAGGGAGAACACTGAAGCTTTCTTT. Amino acid sequence: CASSVSPLRENTEAFF. The rearrangement links TRBV9 to TRBJ1-1; no reliable D call. The germline V gene encodes CDR1 SGDLS and CDR2 YYNGEE. This CDR3 spans 16 amino acids. The V and J ends lost 1 base and 1 base respectively, with 14 bases between them.